This T cell receptor (beta chain) was recorded in a study of blood T cell repertoires in COVID-19. The wider study: Spain, Italy and the United States supplied samples that represented acute and convalescent COVID-19. In each case, the material was cDNA or gDNA derived from T cells, B-cell-depleted T cells, or PBMCs.

Per the authors' pipeline: From reference gene primer amplification, estimates of nucleated cell counts were derived. Clones were sequenced by immunoSEQ multiplex PCR, and TCRdb holds only the in-frame ones, with some missing. The D gene and trimming were derived from the DNA, and the V and J assignments and clone size from that table. This table holds about 220,000 clones, roughly four fifths found once. Germline CDR1 reads MNHNS; CDR2 reads SASEGT. The CDR3 is made up of 14 amino acids. The germline V and J ends were trimmed by 6 bases and 6 bases, with 17 bases remaining between them. Sequencing used PBMCs or T cells enriched from blood (not recorded which). V is TRBV6-1 and J is TRBJ1-2, with a weak D call TRBD1 (6 bases). This clonotype originated in a woman aged 55-69 years who had recovered from COVID-19. The CDR3 bases are TGTGCCAGCAGCCAGGGACATGCTGCTGATGGCTACACCTTC. The encoded protein is CASSQGHAADGYTF.